The 19 T cell receptor beta chains reported below all come from one sample, sequenced in a study of chemoradiotherapy in HPV16-positive cancers. Profiled with immunoSEQ multiplex PCR; TCRdb holds only in-frame clones, not every one. The sample consists of thousands of clones, 90% to 95% of them appearing once. Material: blood, obtained from a patient who underwent chemoradiotherapy. The receptors here all came from a human donor with HPV-associated anogenital cancer.

The chain has TRBV7-9 and TRBJ1-1; D is perhaps TRBD1 (5 bases). Trimming took off 3 bases at V and 10 bases at J, with 12 bases between the two ends. The CDR3 runs to 12 residues. Germline V gene data show CDR1 as SEHNR and CDR2 as FQNEAQ (reference sequence). As DNA, the CDR3 is TGTGCCAGCAGCTTTGGGACGGCGGGAGCTTTCTTT. Translation gives CASSFGTAGAFF.

The chain links TRBV15 to TRBJ2-3, with D tentatively TRBD2 (5 bases). CDR1 LNHNV and CDR2 YYDKDF come from the germline V gene (reference sequence). The CDR3 has 14 residues. Trimming took 3 bases from V and 3 from J, leaving 10 bases between them. The CDR3 DNA reads as TGTGCCACCAGCAGGGAGGTCGGGACAGATACGCAGTATTTT. Its translation: CATSREVGTDTQYF.

This clone showed up just once. This chain links TRBV15 with TRBJ1-5; a weak D match, TRBD1 (5 bases). This CDR3 comprises 17 residues. Deletions cut 0 bases from V and 5 bases from J, with 17 bases between. The V gene's germline CDR1 is LNHNV and CDR2 YYDKDF (reference sequence). The CDR3: CATSRDAPGRGDQPQHF. CDR3 in DNA: TGTGCCACCAGCAGAGACGCGCCAGGGAGAGGGGATCAGCCCCAGCATTTT.

The V gene is TRBV7-2, the J gene TRBJ2-1; D gene uncertain. The CDR3 loop spans 15 amino acids. Trimming removed 0 bases from V and 0 bases from J, with 6 bases in between. The germline CDR1 and CDR2 sequences are SGHTA and FQGNSA. CDR3 sequence (DNA): TGTGCCAGCAGCTTAGCACCCTACTCCTACAATGAGCAGTTCTTC. Its translation is CASSLAPYSYNEQFF.

The CDR3 sequence: CASSPSRQGSYNEQFF. The CDR3 nucleotides are TGTGCCAGCAGCCCGTCTCGACAGGGCTCCTACAATGAGCAGTTCTTC. The chain is built from TRBV4-2 and TRBJ2-1; the match to TRBD1 covers 7 bases. This CDR3 has 16 residues. Germline lookup yields CDR1 LGHNA and CDR2 YNFKEQ. The V gene end was trimmed by 4 bases and the J gene end by 0 bases; junction bases not matched to a gene: 6.

The rearrangement joins TRBV23-1 to TRBJ2-3; D call uncertain. Being an ORF, TRBV23-1 has a function that is uncertain. V was shortened by 0 bases and J by 0 bases, with 10 bases between the two germline ends. This CDR3 region has 16 residues. CDR3 amino acids: CASSQSSSSSTDTQYF. In DNA form, the CDR3 reads TGCGCCAGCAGTCAATCGAGTAGTTCAAGCACAGATACGCAGTATTTT.

The V call is TRBV11-2, the J call TRBJ1-2; unclear D gene. The CDR3 totals 14 residues. The ends were cut back, 5 bases at V and 1 base at J, with 11 bases in the middle. From germline, CDR1 is SGHAT and CDR2 FQNNGV. The CDR3 spells CASSRTSDNYGYTF. The DNA of the CDR3 is TGTGCCAGCAGCCGAACCTCAGATAACTATGGCTACACCTTC.

The V call is TRBV28, the J call TRBJ2-7; D may correspond to TRBD1 or TRBD2 (5 bases each). V dropped 6 bases and J dropped 3 bases, with 15 bases sitting between them. This CDR3 has 14 amino acids. In germline, CDR1 is MDHEN, CDR2 SYDVKM. CDR3 coding DNA: TGTGCCAGCAGAAGGGACCCCAGCCACTACGAGCAGTACTTC. It codes for CASRRDPSHYEQYF.

The rearrangement joins TRBV5-4 to TRBJ1-1; a weak D match, TRBD1 (5 bases). The CDR3 contains 13 residues. Germline loops: CDR1 SGHNT, CDR2 YYREEE (reference sequence). Trimming stripped 0 bases from V and 4 bases from J, with 7 bases between. In DNA form, the CDR3 reads TGTGCCAGCAGCTTGGACAGGCGCACTGAAGCTTTCTTT. Translation gives CASSLDRRTEAFF.

The chain joins TRBV11-2 to TRBJ1-1; D unclear. Germline CDR1 reads SGHAT; CDR2 reads FQNNGV. The CDR3 is made up of 14 amino acids. Deletions cut 2 bases from V and 1 base from J, with 8 bases between. CDR3 loop: CASSLNIENTEAFF. The CDR3 DNA follows: TGTGCCAGCAGCTTAAATATCGAGAACACTGAAGCTTTCTTT.

The rearrangement links TRBV4-1 to TRBJ2-1; 8 nucleotides line up with TRBD1. The CDR3 has 18 residues. The J segment lost 5 bases and the V segment lost 2 bases, leaving 14 bases of the junction unmatched. Germline loops: CDR1 MGHRA, CDR2 YSYEKL. CDR3 sequence (DNA): TGCGCCAGCAGCCAATCCGGCCCACCGGGACAGGACAACAATGAGCAGTTCTTC. Translation gives CASSQSGPPGQDNNEQFF.

This clone was seen a single time. The junction departs from germline at one end; a sequencing error may be responsible. This chain uses TRBV7-7 with TRBJ2-3; 12 bases line up with TRBD2. Per germline, CDR1 SSHAT and CDR2 FNYEAQ (reference sequence). The CDR3 runs to 15 residues. For the CDR3, the DNA is TGTGCTAGCAGCTTAGCGGGACTAGCGGGAGATACGCAGTATTTT. It codes for CASSLAGLAGDTQYF.

The V and J genes are TRBV5-4 and TRBJ2-5; TRBD2 matches at 10 bases. The CDR3 is made up of 15 amino acids. After removal of 4 bases from V and 2 bases from J, the junction contained 5 bases not matched to a gene. Germline lookup yields CDR1 SGHNT and CDR2 YYREEE (reference sequence). The CDR3 coding sequence is TGTGCCAGCAGCCGGACTAGCGGAGAACAAGAGACCCAGTACTTC. The encoded protein is CASSRTSGEQETQYF.

The chain links TRBV5-4 to TRBJ2-1, with unresolved D. Germline assignment: CDR1 SGHNT and CDR2 YYREEE (reference sequence). This CDR3 region has 11 residues. Trimming shortened V by 2 bases and J by 9 bases, and 6 bases separated the two germline ends. The CDR3 protein is CASSFGVEQFF. CDR3 in DNA: TGTGCCAGCAGCTTTGGGGTTGAGCAGTTCTTC.

The chain employs TRBV7-9 and TRBJ1-3, with D possibly being TRBD1 (6 bases). V shed 5 bases and J shed 2 bases, with 16 bases lying between them. Germline V gene sequence: CDR1 SEHNR, CDR2 FQNEAQ (reference sequence). The CDR3 length is 16 residues. DNA of the CDR3: TGTGCCAGCAGCCCCAGGGGCAGGGTGGCTGGAAACACCATATATTTT. It yields the protein CASSPRGRVAGNTIYF.

The chain combines TRBV4-3 with TRBJ2-5, with D unclear. The J call is uncertain, as TRBJ2-7 better fits the DNA end. The CDR3 covers 16 residues. Germline V CDR1 and CDR2: LGHNA, YSLEER. The CDR3, as DNA: TGCGCCAGCAGCCAAGAACCGGAAATCGCCACCTACGAGCAGTACTTC. It specifies CASSQEPEIATYEQYF.

CDR3 coding DNA: TGTGCCAGCAGCTTATCGGCGGTTCTTGGGGGTCTACAGACCCAGTACTTC. This gives the protein CASSLSAVLGGLQTQYF. The chain uses TRBV7-9 and TRBJ2-5, with D possibly called TRBD1 or TRBD2 (5 bases each). The CDR3 consists of 17 residues. Germline-derived CDR1 and CDR2 are SEHNR and FQNEAQ (reference sequence). With 2 bases removed from V and 6 bases from J, the gap between germline ends came to 22 bases.

The chain carries TRBV5-1 and TRBJ2-3; 8 nucleotides match TRBD1. The CDR3 is made up of 14 amino acids. V lost 4 bases and J lost 6; bases outside the gene matches: 7. Germline V lookup: CDR1 SGHRS, CDR2 YFSETQ. The CDR3 coding sequence is TGCGCCAGCAGCACGGGACAGGTGTCGGATACGCAGTATTTT. It encodes CASSTGQVSDTQYF.

The rearrangement links TRBV5-1 to TRBJ2-7; 10 nucleotides agree with TRBD1. Germline values: CDR1 SGHRS, CDR2 YFSETQ. CDR3 size: 16 residues. After removal of 3 bases from V and 3 bases from J, the junction contained 9 bases not matched to a gene. The CDR3 sequence: CASSSGGQGVGYEQYF. The DNA of the CDR3 is TGCGCCAGCAGCTCCGGCGGACAGGGGGTTGGCTACGAGCAGTACTTC.